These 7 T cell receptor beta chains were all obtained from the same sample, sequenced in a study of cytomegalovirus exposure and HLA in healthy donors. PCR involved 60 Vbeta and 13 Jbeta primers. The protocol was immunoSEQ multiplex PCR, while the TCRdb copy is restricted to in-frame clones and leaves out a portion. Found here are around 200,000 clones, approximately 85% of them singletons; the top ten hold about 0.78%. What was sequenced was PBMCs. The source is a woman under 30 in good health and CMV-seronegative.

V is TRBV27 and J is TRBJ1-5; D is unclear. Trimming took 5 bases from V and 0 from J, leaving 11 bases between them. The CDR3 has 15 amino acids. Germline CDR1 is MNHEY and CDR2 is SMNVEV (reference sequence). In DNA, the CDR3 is TGTGCCAGCAGTGCCCAAGGAGATAGCAATCAGCCCCAGCATTTT. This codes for CASSAQGDSNQPQHF.

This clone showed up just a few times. The CDR3 DNA reads TGTGCCAGCAGTTCGGGACAGCCGTACTACGAGCAGTACTTC. Protein sequence: CASSSGQPYYEQYF. This rearrangement joins TRBV27 to TRBJ2-7; 7 bases map to TRBD1. The J segment lost 3 bases and the V segment lost 4 bases, leaving 6 bases of the junction unmatched. Germline V lookup: CDR1 MNHEY, CDR2 SMNVEV (reference sequence). The CDR3 spans 14 residues.

The CDR3 nucleotides are TGTGCCAGCTCACAAGGGACAGGCGCAACCTACGAGCAGTACTTC. Translating gives CASSQGTGATYEQYF. The chain has TRBV18 and TRBJ2-7, with 8 bases aligning to TRBD1. The CDR3 is made up of 15 amino acids. Germline assignment: CDR1 KGHSH and CDR2 LQKENI. The V segment lost 4 bases and the J segment 2 bases; nucleotides outside the gene matches: 7.

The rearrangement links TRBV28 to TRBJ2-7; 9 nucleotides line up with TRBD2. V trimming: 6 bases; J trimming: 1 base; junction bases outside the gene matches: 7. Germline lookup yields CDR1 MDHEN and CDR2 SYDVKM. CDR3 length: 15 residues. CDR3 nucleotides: TGTGCCAGCAGCGCAGGACTAGCGATTTCCTACGAGCAGTACTTC. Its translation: CASSAGLAISYEQYF.

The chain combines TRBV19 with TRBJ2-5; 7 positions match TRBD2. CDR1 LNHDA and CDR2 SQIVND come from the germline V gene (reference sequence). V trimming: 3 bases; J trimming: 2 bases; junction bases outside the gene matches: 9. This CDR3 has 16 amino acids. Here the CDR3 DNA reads TGTGCCAGTAGTATCGTTATCGGCGGGGGTCAAGAGACCCAGTACTTC. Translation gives CASSIVIGGGQETQYF.

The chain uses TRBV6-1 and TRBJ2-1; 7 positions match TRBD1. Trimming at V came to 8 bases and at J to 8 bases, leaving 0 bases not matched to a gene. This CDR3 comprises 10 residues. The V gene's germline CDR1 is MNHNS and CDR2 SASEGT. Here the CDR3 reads CASDRDEQFF. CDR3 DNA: TGTGCCAGCGACAGGGATGAGCAGTTCTTC.

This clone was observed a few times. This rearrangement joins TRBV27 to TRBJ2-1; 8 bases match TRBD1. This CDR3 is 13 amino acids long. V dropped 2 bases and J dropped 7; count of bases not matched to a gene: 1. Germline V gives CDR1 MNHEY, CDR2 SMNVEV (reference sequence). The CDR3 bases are TGTGCCAGCAGTTTAACAGGGGGGAATGAGCAGTTCTTC. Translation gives CASSLTGGNEQFF.